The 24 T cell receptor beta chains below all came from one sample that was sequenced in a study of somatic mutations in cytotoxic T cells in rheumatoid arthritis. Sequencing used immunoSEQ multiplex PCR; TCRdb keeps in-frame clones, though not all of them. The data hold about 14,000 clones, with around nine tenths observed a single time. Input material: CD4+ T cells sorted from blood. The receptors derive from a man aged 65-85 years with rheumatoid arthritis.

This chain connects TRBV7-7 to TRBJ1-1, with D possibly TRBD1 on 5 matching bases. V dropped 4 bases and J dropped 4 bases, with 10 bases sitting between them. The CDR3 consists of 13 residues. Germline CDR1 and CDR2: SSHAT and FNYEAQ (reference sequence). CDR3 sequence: CASSSLGATEAFF. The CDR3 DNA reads TGTGCCAGCAGCTCCTTAGGGGCCACTGAAGCTTTCTTT.

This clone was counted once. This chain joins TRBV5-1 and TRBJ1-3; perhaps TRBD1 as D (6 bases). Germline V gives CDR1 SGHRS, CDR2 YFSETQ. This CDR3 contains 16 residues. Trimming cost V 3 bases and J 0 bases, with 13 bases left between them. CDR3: CASSSDSQSSGNTIYF. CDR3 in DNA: TGCGCCAGCAGCTCGGACAGCCAGAGCTCTGGAAACACCATATATTTT.

The CDR3 is CASSVGLAVGNTGELFF. CDR3 sequence (DNA): TGTGCCAGCAGCGTAGGGCTAGCAGTGGGTAACACCGGGGAGCTGTTTTTT. V gene TRBV9 combines with J gene TRBJ2-2; a weak D match, TRBD2 (5 bases). Deletions cut 0 bases from V and 2 bases from J, with 14 bases between. The CDR3 length is 17 residues. Germline loops: CDR1 SGDLS, CDR2 YYNGEE.

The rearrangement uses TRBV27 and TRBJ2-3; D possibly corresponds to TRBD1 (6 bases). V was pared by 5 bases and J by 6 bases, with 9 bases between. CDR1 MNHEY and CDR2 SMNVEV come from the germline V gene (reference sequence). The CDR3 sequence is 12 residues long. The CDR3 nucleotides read TGTGCCAGCAGTAGCCAGGGGGATACGCAGTATTTT. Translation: CASSSQGDTQYF.

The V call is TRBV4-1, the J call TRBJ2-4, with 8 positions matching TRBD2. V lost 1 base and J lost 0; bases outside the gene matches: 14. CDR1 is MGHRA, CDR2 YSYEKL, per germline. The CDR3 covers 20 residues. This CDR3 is CASSQVREGDWSVAKNIQYF. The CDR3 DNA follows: TGCGCCAGCAGCCAAGTACGGGAGGGGGATTGGTCAGTAGCCAAAAACATTCAGTACTTC.

This CDR3 reads CASSSRTSGTYEQYF. The CDR3 nucleotides are TGTGCCAGCAGTTCCCGGACTAGCGGGACCTACGAGCAGTACTTC. V is TRBV6-5 and J is TRBJ2-7; 12 bases line up with TRBD2. With V trimmed by 4 bases and J by 2 bases, 3 bases remained unmatched. Germline-derived CDR1 and CDR2 are MNHEY and SVGAGI. The CDR3 runs 15 residues.

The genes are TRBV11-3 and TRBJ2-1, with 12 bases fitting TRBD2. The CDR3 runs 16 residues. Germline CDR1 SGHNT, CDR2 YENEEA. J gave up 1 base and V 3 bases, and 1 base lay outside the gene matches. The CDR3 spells CASSFGLAGSYNEQFF. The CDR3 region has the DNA TGTGCCAGCAGCTTTGGACTAGCGGGGTCCTACAATGAGCAGTTCTTC.

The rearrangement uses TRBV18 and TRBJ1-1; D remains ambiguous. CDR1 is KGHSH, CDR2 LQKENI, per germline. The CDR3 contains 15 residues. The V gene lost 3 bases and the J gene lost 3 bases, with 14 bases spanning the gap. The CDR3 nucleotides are TGTGCCAGCTCACCCACGATCGGGTTGCACACTGAAGCTTTCTTT. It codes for CASSPTIGLHTEAFF.

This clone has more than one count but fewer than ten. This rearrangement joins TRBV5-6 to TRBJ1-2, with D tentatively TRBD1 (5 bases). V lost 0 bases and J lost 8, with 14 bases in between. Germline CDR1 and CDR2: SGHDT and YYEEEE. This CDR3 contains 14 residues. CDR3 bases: TGTGCCAGCAGCTTGGAACCAGGGTTTGGAGGCTACACCTTC. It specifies CASSLEPGFGGYTF.

DNA of the CDR3: TGTGCCAGCAGCCAAGACGGGGGTCGAGGTCAGCCCCAGCATTTT. Translated, it gives CASSQDGGRGQPQHF. The chain combines TRBV9 with TRBJ1-5; perhaps TRBD1 as D (5 bases). This CDR3 has 15 amino acids. Germline V lookup: CDR1 SGDLS, CDR2 YYNGEE. The germline V and J ends were trimmed by 4 bases and 6 bases, with 17 bases remaining between them.

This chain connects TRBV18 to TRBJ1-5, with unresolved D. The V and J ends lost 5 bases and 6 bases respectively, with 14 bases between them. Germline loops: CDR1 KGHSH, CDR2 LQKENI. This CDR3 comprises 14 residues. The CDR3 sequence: CASSSVQVGQPQHF. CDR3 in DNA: TGTGCCAGCTCATCGGTTCAGGTGGGTCAGCCCCAGCATTTT.

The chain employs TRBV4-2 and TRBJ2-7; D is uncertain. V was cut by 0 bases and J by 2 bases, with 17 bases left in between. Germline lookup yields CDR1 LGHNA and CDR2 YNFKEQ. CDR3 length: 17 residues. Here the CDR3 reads CASSQDYGSREPYEQYF. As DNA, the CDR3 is TGTGCCAGCAGCCAAGATTATGGTTCACGCGAACCCTACGAGCAGTACTTC.

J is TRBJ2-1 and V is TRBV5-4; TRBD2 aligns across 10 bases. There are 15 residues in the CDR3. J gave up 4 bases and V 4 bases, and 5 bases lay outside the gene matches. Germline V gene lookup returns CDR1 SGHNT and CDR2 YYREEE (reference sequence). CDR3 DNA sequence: TGTGCCAGCAGCGAGACTAGCGGGCGGTACAATGAGCAGTTCTTC. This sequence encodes CASSETSGRYNEQFF.

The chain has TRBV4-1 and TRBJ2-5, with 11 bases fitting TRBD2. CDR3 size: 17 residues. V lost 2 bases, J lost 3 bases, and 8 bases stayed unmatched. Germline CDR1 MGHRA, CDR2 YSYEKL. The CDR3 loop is CASSQPRLAGTEETQYF. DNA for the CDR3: TGCGCCAGCAGCCAACCAAGACTAGCGGGAACAGAAGAGACCCAGTACTTC.

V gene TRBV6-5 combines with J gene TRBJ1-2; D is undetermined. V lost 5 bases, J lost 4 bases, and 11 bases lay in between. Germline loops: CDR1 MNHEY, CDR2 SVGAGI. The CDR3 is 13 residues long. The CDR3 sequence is CASSGDGIYGYTF. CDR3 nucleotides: TGTGCCAGCAGTGGAGACGGTATCTATGGCTACACCTTC.

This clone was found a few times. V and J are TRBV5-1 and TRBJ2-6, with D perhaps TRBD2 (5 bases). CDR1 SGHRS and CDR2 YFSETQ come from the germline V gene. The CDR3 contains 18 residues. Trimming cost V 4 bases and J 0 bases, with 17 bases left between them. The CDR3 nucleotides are TGCGCCAGCAGCCCTGCGCGGGTTTCACACTCTGGGGCCAACGTCCTGACTTTC. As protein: CASSPARVSHSGANVLTF.

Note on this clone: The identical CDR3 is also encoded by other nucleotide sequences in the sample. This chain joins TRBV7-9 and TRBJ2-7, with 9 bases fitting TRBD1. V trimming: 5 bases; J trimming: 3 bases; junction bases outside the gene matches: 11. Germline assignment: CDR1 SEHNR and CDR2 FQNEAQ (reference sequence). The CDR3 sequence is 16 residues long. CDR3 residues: CASSPLGTGRGYEQYF. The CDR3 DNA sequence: TGTGCCAGCAGCCCGCTCGGGACAGGGAGGGGCTACGAGCAGTACTTC. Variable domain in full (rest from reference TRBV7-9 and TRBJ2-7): DTGVSQNPRHKITKRGQNVTFRCDPISEHNRLYWYRQTLGQGPEFLTYFQNEAQLEKSRLLSDRFSAERPKGSFSTLEIQRTEQGDSAMYLCASSPLGTGRGYEQYFGPGTRLTVT.

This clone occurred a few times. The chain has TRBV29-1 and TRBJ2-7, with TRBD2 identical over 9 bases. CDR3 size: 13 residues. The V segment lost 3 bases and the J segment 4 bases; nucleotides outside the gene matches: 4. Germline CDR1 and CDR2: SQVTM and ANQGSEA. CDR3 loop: CSVEASGAYEQYF. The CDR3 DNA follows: TGCAGCGTTGAGGCTAGCGGGGCTTACGAGCAGTACTTC.

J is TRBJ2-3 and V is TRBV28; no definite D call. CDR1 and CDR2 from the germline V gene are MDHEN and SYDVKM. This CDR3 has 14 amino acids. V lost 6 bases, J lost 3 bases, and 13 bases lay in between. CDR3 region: CASRTPARTDTQYF. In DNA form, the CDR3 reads TGTGCCAGCAGAACTCCCGCGAGGACAGATACGCAGTATTTT.

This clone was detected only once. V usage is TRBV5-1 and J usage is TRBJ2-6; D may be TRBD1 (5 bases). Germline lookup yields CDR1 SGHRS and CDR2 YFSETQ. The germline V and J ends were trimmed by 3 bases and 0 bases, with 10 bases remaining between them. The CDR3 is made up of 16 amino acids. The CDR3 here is CASSSQGISGANVLTF. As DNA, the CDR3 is TGCGCCAGCAGCTCTCAGGGTATCTCTGGGGCCAACGTCCTGACTTTC. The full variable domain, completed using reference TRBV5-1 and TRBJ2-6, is KAGVTQTPRYLIKTRGQQVTLSCSPISGHRSVSWYQQTPGQGLQFLFEYFSETQRNKGNFPGRFSGRQFSNSRSEMNVSTLELGDSALYLCASSSQGISGANVLTFGAGSRLTVL.

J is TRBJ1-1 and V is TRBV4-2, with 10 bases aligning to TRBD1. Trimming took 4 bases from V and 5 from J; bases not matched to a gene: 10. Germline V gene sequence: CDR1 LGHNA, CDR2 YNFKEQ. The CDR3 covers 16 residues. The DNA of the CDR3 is TGTGCCAGCAGCCGTGGGGACAGGGGAGTGGGGACTGAAGCTTTCTTT. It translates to CASSRGDRGVGTEAFF.

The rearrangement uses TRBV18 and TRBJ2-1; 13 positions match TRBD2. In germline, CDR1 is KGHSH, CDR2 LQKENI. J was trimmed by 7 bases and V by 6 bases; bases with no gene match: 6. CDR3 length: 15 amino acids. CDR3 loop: CASSPGLAGENEQFF. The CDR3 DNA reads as TGTGCCAGCTCCCCCGGACTAGCGGGAGAAAATGAGCAGTTCTTC.

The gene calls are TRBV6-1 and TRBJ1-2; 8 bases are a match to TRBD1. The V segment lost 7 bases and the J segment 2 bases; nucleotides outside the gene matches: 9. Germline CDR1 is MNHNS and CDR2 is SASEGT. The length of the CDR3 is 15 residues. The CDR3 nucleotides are TGTGCCAGCACCGAAGGGACAGGTTACAACTATGGCTACACCTTC. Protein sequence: CASTEGTGYNYGYTF.

CDR3 DNA: TGTGCCAGCTCTTCGGATCAGCGGGAGCAGTACTTC. It codes for CASSSDQREQYF. This chain uses TRBV18 with TRBJ2-7; tentatively, D is TRBD2 (5 bases). V dropped 6 bases and J dropped 7 bases, with 13 bases sitting between them. Germline V lookup: CDR1 KGHSH, CDR2 LQKENI. The CDR3 length is 12 residues.